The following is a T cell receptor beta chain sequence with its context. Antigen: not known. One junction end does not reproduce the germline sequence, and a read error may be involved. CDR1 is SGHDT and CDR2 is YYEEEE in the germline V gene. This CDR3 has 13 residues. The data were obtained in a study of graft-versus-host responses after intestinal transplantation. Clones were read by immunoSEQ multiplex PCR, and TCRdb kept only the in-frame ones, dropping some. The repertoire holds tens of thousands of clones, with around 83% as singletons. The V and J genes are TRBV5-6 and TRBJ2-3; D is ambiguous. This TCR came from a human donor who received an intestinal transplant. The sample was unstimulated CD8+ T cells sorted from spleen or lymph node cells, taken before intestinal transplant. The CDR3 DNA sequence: TGTGCCAGCAGTTTGGACGCTCCAGATACGCAGTATTTT. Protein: CASSLDAPDTQYF.